What follows are 9 T cell receptor beta chains derived from one specimen sequenced in a study of blood T cell repertoires in COVID-19. Assay: immunoSEQ multiplex PCR; the TCRdb copy retains only in-frame clones and omits some. Altogether fewer than 300,000 clones are present, approximately 86% being singletons, with the ten largest covering less than 4%. Sequenced sample: peripheral blood. The receptors were sampled from a woman between 18 and 30 years old with acute or convalescent COVID-19.

This chain uses TRBV29-1 with TRBJ1-1; possible D gene TRBD1, 5 bases. Deletions cut 6 bases from V and 6 bases from J, with 14 bases between. The CDR3 covers 12 residues. In germline, CDR1 is SQVTM, CDR2 ANQGSEA. The CDR3 DNA sequence: TGCAGCGTCCTCCGATGGGGGGCTGAAGCTTTCTTT. Translating it yields CSVLRWGAEAFF.

A few counts support this clone. The J gene is TRBJ1-3, the V gene TRBV15, with 8 positions matching TRBD1. Germline CDR1 is LNHNV and CDR2 is YYDKDF (reference sequence). The CDR3 contains 15 residues. The V and J ends lost 1 base and 2 bases, in that order; junction bases with no gene match: 1. The CDR3 reads CATSRVTGAGNTIYF. CDR3 in DNA: TGTGCCACCAGCAGAGTGACAGGGGCTGGAAACACCATATATTTT.

The chain couples TRBV9 to TRBJ1-1, with D possibly matching TRBD1 (5 bases). The germline CDR1 and CDR2 sequences are SGDLS and YYNGEE. The length of the CDR3 is 15 residues. V lost 5 bases to trimming and J lost 4 bases, with 18 bases between them. The CDR3 loop reads CASRPPLGGFTEAFF. The CDR3 DNA reads as TGTGCCAGCAGGCCCCCTTTGGGGGGGTTCACTGAAGCTTTCTTT.

The chain employs TRBV2 and TRBJ1-5; 9 bases are shared with TRBD1. V dropped 6 bases and J dropped 6; count of bases not matched to a gene: 9. Germline-derived CDR1 and CDR2 are SNHLY and FYNNEI. The CDR3 is 15 amino acids. CDR3 DNA: TGTGCCAGCAGATACACAGGGGGCGGTTTTCAGCCCCAGCATTTT. It encodes CASRYTGGGFQPQHF.

J is TRBJ2-1 and V is TRBV11-2; tentative D call: TRBD2 (6 bases). The length of the CDR3 is 14 residues. The V gene's germline CDR1 is SGHAT and CDR2 FQNNGV. V lost 5 bases, J lost 8 bases, and 16 bases lay in between. CDR3 sequence reads: CASSRTGEFDEQFF. For the CDR3, the DNA is TGTGCCAGCAGCCGAACGGGGGAATTCGATGAGCAGTTCTTC.

This sequence joins TRBV7-2 and TRBJ2-7; D might be TRBD1 (5 bases). The length of the CDR3 is 13 residues. V was pared by 7 bases and J by 8 bases, with 18 bases between. CDR1 SGHTA and CDR2 FQGNSA come from the germline V gene. CDR3: CASTSLPRAQQYF. DNA of the CDR3: TGTGCCAGCACCTCCTTGCCCAGGGCCCAGCAGTACTTC.

This chain connects TRBV4-3 to TRBJ2-2, with 7 bases aligning to TRBD2. The CDR3 extends over 16 amino acids. Germline V CDR1 and CDR2: LGHNA, YSLEER. The junction had 8 bases not matched to a gene; V was cut back by 3 bases and J by 4 bases. CDR3 sequence reads: CASSQYSGLATGELFF. The CDR3 DNA sequence: TGCGCCAGCAGCCAGTATAGCGGGTTGGCCACCGGGGAGCTGTTTTTT.

This chain joins TRBV18 and TRBJ1-1, with D possibly matching TRBD1 (5 bases). Germline CDR1 and CDR2: KGHSH and LQKENI. The germline V and J ends were trimmed by 6 bases and 0 bases, with 14 bases remaining between them. The CDR3 length is 15 residues. CDR3 in DNA: TGTGCCAGCTCGCCGTGGGGGGGAATGAACACTGAAGCTTTCTTT. Protein product: CASSPWGGMNTEAFF.

The V and J genes are TRBV19 and TRBJ2-1; possibly TRBD2 for D (6 bases). Germline assignment: CDR1 LNHDA and CDR2 SQIVND (reference sequence). The germline V and J ends were trimmed by 9 bases and 5 bases, with 14 bases remaining between them. The CDR3 length is 13 residues. CDR3 sequence: CASLGSGHNEQFF. CDR3 sequence (DNA): TGTGCCAGCCTCGGTAGCGGACACAATGAGCAGTTCTTC. The full variable domain, completed using reference TRBV19 and TRBJ2-1, is DGGITQSPKYLFRKEGQNVTLSCEQNLNHDAMYWYRQDPGQGLRLIYYSQIVNDFQKGDIAEGYSVSREKKESFPLTVTSAQKNPTAFYLCASLGSGHNEQFFGPGTRLTVL.